This TCR beta chain was identified in a study of yellow fever vaccine responses in identical twins. Study-wide results and limits: The authors reported partly convergent, partly personalized vaccine responses in identical twins.

The CDR3 runs 14 residues. Trimming shortened V by 0 bases and J by 6 bases, and 9 bases separated the two germline ends. One entry per CDR3 protein results from TCRdb running MiXCR on the RT-PCR reads. The table includes 5,500 to 8,000 distinct CDR3 sequences, around 84% detected once. To note about this clonotype: Its target is unknown.

The receptor's source is a woman younger than 35 who received the yellow fever vaccine. V and J are TRBV23-1 and TRBJ2-1; D remains ambiguous. TRBV23-1 has ORF status, its function being uncertain. The sequences come from T cells from blood (PBMCs), unsorted or a sorted subset (not recorded which), collected before or after yellow fever vaccination (not recorded which). The CDR3 sequence: CASSQSCPSNEQFF. The CDR3 coding sequence is TGCGCCAGCAGTCAATCGTGTCCAAGCAATGAGCAGTTCTTC.